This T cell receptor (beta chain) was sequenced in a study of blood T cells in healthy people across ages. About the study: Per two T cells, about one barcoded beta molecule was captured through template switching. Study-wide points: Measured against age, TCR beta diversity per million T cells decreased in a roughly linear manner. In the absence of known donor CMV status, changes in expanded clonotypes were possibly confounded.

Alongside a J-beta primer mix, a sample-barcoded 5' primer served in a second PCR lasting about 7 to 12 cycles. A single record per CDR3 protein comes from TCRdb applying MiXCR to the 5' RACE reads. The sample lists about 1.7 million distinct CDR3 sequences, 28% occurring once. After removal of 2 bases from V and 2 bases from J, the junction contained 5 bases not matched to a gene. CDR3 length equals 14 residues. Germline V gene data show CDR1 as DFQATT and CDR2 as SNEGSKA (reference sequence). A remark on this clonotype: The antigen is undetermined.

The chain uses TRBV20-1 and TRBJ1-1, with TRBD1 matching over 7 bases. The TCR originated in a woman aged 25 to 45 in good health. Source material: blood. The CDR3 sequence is CSARSGTANTEAFF. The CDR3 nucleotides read TGCAGTGCTAGATCGGGGACAGCCAACACTGAAGCTTTCTTT.